What follows is one T cell receptor beta chain and its context. This CDR3 spans 18 amino acids. The sample comes from a study of shared T cell receptors in the human thymus. Assay: immunoSEQ multiplex PCR; the TCRdb copy retains only in-frame clones and omits some. The sample comprises 720,000 or so clones, 70% to 90% of which are singletons, and around 0.01% rests with the top ten. This same sample was also taken into another study, of human thymus T cells. According to that study: Use of V and J genes seemed skewed within the thymic and blood repertoires.

The genes are TRBV21-1 and TRBJ2-3; the table gives TRBD2 as D, unverified against the DNA. TRBV21-1 counts as a pseudogene. This TCR derives from a girl in the first two years of life with a congenital heart defect. The sample comprised thymocytes. The CDR3 here is CASIVGTSGTSSTDTQYF. CDR3 sequence (DNA): TGTGCCAGCATTGTGGGGACTAGCGGGACTTCTAGCACAGATACGCAGTATTTT.